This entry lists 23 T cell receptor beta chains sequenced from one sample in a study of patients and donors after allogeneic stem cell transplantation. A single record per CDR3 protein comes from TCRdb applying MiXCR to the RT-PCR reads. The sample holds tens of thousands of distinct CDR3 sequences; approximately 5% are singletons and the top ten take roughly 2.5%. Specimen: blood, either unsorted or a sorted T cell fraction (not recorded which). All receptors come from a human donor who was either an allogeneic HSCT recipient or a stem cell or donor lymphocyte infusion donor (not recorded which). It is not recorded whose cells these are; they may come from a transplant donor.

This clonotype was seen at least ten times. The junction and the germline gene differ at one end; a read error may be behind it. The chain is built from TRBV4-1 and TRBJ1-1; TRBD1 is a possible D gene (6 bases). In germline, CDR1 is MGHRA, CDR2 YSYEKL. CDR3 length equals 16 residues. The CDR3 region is CASTQTEGGANTEAFF. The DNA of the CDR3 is TGCGCCAGCACCCAAACGGAGGGGGGGGCGAACACTGAAGCTTTCTTT.

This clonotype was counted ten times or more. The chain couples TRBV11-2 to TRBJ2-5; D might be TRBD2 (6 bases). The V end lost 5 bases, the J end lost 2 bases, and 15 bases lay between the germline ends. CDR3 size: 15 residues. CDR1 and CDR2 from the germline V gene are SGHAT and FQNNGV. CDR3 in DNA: TGTGCCAGCAGCCCCCGGAGGAGGGGTCAAGAGACCCAGTACTTC. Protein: CASSPRRRGQETQYF.

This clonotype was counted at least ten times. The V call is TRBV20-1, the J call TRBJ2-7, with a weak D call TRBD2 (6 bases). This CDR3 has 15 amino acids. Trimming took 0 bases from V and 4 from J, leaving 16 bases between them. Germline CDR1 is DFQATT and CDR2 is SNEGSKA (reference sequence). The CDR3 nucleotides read TGCAGTGCTAGAGATTGGGGGGAGATTTCTTACGAGCAGTACTTC. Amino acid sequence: CSARDWGEISYEQYF.

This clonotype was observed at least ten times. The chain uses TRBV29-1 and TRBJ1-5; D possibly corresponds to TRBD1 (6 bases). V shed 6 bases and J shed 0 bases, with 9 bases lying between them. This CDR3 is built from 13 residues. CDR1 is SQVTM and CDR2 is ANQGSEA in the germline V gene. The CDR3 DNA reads TGCAGCGTCGCAGGGGTTAGCAATCAGCCCCAGCATTTT. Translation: CSVAGVSNQPQHF.

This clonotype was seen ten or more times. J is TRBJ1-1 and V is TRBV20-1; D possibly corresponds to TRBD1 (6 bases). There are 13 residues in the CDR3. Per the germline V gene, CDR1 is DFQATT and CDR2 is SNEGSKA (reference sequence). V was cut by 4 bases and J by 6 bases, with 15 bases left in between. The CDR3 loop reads CSATRQEISEAFF. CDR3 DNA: TGCAGTGCTACTAGACAGGAGATCTCTGAAGCTTTCTTT.

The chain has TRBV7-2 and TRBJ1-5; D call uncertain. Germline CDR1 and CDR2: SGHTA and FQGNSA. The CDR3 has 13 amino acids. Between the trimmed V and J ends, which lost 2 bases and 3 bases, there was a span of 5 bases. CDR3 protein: CASSLIYNQPQHF. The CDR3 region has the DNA TGTGCCAGCAGCTTAATATACAATCAGCCCCAGCATTTT.

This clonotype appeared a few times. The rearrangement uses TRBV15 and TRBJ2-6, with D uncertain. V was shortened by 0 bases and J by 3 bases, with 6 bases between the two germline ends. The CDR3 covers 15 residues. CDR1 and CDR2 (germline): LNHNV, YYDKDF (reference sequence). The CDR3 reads CATSREVGGANVLTF. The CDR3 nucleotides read TGTGCCACCAGCAGAGAAGTGGGTGGGGCCAACGTCCTGACTTTC.

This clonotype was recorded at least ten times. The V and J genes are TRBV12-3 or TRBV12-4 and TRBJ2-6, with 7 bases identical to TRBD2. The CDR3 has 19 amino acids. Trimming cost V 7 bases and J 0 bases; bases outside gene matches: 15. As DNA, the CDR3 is TGTGCCAGCAAGTCCCGAAGGGGACTAACTCTCTCTGGGGCCAACGTCCTGACTTTC. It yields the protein CASKSRRGLTLSGANVLTF.

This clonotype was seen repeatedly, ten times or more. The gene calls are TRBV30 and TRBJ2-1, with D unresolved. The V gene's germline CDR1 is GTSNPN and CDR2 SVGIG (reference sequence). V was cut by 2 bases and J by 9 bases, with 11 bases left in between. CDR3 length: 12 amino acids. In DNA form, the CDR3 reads TGTGCCTGGAGTCGAGCAACGGTTGAGCAGTTCTTC. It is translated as CAWSRATVEQFF.

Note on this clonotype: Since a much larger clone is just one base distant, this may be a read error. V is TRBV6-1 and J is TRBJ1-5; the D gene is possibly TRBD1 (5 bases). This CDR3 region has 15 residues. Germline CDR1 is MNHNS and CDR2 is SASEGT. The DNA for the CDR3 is TGTGCCAGCAGCCTGGAAGGGACGGGCAATCGGCCCCAGCATTTT. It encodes CASSLEGTGNRPQHF.

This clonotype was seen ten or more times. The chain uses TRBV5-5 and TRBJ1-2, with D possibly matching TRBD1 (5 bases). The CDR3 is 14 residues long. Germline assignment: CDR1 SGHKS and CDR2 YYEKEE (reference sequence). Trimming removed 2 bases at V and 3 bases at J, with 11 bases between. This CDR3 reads CASSFHLGDYGYTF. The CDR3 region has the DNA TGTGCCAGCAGCTTTCACCTAGGGGACTATGGCTACACCTTC.

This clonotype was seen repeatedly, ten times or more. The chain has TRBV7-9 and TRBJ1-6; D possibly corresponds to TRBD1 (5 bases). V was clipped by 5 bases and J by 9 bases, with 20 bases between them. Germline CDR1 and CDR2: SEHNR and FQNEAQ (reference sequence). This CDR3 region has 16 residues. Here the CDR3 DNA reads TGTGCCAGCAGCCTGGACGGGCCGGGGGTAGGTTCACCCCTCCACTTT. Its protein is CASSLDGPGVGSPLHF.

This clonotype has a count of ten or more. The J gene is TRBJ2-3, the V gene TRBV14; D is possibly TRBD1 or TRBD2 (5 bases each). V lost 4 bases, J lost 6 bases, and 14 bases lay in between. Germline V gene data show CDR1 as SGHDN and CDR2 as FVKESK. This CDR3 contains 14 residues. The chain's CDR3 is CASSPLGTKDTQYF. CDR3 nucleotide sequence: TGTGCCAGCAGCCCCCTAGGGACGAAGGATACGCAGTATTTT.

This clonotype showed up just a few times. CDR3 sequence (DNA): TGTGCCAGCAGTGGGGGGGTGGGCTACAATGAGCAGTTCTTC. It encodes CASSGGVGYNEQFF. The V gene is TRBV6-1, the J gene TRBJ2-1, with D tentatively TRBD2 (6 bases). V dropped 4 bases and J dropped 3 bases, with 10 bases sitting between them. CDR1 is MNHNS, CDR2 SASEGT, per germline. This CDR3 comprises 14 residues.

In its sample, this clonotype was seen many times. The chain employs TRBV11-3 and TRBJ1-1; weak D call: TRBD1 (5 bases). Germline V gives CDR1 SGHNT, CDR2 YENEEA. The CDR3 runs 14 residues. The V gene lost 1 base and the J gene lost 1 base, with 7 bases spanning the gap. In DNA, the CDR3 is TGTGCCAGCAGCTTAGGGGGCTGGAACACTGAAGCTTTCTTT. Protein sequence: CASSLGGWNTEAFF.

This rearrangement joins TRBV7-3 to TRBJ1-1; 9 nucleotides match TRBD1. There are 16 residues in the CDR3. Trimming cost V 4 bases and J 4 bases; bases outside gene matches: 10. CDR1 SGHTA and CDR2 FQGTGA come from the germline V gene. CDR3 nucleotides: TGTGCCAGCAGCTCCCTCTGGACAGGGGCGGGCACTGAAGCTTTCTTT. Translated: CASSSLWTGAGTEAFF.

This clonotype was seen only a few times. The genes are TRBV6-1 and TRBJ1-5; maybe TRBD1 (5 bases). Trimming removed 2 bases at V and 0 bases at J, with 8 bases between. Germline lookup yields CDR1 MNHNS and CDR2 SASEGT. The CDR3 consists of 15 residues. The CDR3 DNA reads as TGTGCCAGCAGTGAATGGGGGAATAGCAATCAGCCCCAGCATTTT. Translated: CASSEWGNSNQPQHF.

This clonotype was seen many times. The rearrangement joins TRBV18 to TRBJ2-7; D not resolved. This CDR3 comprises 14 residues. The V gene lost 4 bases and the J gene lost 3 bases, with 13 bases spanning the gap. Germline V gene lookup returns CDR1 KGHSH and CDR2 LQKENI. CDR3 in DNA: TGTGCCAGCTCACGAGAAGCTGGTAACTACGAGCAGTACTTC. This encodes CASSREAGNYEQYF. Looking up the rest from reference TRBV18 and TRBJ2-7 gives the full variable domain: NAGVMQNPRHLVRRRGQEARLRCSPMKGHSHVYWYRQLPEEGLKFMVYLQKENIIDESGMPKERFSAEFPKEGPSILRIQQVVRGDSAAYFCASSREAGNYEQYFGPGTRLTVT.

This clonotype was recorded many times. The CDR3 loop reads CASSLDTGAGELFF. CDR3 sequence (DNA): TGCGCCAGCAGCTTGGATACAGGGGCCGGGGAGCTGTTTTTT. The V and J genes are TRBV5-1 and TRBJ2-2; TRBD1 matches 7 bases. The germline V gene encodes CDR1 SGHRS and CDR2 YFSETQ. V was pared by 0 bases and J by 6 bases, with 2 bases of the junction left unmatched. The CDR3 runs to 14 residues.

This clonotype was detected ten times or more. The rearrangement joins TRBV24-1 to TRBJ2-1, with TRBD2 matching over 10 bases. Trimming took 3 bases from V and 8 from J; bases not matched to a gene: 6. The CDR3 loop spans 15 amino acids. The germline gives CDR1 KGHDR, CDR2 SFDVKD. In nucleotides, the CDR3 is TGTGCCACCAGTGATCGAGGGACTAGCGTTTATGAGCAGTTCTTC. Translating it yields CATSDRGTSVYEQFF.

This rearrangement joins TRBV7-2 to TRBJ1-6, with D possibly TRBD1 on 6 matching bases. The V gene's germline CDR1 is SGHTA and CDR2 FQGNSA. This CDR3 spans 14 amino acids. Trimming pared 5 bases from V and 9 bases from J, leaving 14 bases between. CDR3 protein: CASSLQGMGSPLHF. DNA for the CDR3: TGTGCCAGCAGCCTACAGGGTATGGGTTCACCCCTCCACTTT.

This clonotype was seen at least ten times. The CDR3 DNA follows: TGTGCCAGCAGTCAGGGACCGAATTTCTCCTACGAGCAGTACTTC. Its translation is CASSQGPNFSYEQYF. The chain is built from TRBV12-3 or TRBV12-4 and TRBJ2-7, with D possibly called TRBD1 or TRBD2 (5 bases each). The ends were cut back, 5 bases at V and 0 bases at J, with 14 bases in the middle. This CDR3 spans 15 amino acids.

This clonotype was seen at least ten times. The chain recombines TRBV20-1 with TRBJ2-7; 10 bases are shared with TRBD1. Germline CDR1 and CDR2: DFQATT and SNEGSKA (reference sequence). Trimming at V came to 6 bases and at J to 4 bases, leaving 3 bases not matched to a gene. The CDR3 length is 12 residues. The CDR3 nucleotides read TGCAGTGCCCGGGACAGGGGTTACGAGCAGTACTTC. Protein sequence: CSARDRGYEQYF.